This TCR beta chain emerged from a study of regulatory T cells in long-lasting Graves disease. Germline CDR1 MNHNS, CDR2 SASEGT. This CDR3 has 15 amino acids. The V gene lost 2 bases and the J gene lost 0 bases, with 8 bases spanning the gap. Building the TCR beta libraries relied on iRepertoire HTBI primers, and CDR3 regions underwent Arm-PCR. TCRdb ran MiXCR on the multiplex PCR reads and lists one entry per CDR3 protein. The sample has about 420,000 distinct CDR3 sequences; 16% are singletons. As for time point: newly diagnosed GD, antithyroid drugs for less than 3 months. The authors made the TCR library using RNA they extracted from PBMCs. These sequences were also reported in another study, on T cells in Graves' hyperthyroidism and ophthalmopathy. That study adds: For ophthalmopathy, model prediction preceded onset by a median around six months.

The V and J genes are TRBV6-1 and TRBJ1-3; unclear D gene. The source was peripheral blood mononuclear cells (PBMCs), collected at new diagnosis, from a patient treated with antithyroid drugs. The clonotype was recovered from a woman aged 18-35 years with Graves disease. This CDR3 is CASSEPSLSGNTIYF. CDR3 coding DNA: TGTGCCAGCAGTGAACCATCCCTCTCTGGAAACACCATATATTTT.